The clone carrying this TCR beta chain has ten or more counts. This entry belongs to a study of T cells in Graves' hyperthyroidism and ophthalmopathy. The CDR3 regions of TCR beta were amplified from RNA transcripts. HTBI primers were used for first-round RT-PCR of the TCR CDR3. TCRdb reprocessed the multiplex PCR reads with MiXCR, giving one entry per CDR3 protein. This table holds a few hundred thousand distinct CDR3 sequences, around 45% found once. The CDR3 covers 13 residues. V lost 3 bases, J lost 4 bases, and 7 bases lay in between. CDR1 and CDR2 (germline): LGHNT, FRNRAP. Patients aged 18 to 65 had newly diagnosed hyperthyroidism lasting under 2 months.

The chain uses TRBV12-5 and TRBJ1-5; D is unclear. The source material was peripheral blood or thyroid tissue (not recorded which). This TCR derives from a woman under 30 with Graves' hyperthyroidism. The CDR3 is CASGFGGNQPQHF. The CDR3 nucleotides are TGTGCTAGTGGTTTCGGCGGAAATCAGCCCCAGCATTTT.